The T cell receptor (beta chain) described here comes from a study of blood T cell repertoires in COVID-19. Across the whole study: Acute and convalescent COVID-19 samples came from the United States, Italy and Spain. T cells, B-cell-depleted T cells, or PBMCs provided the cDNA or gDNA that served as material.

The CDR3 runs 11 residues. CDR1 is LNHDA, CDR2 SQIVND, per germline (reference sequence). Enrolled through a virtual design, the participants were between roughly 18 and 95 years of age and came from around 25 US areas. Original processing notes: Reference gene primer amplification yielded estimated nucleated cell counts. Method: immunoSEQ multiplex PCR; TCRdb's copy keeps in-frame clones and lacks some. The D gene and trimming were derived from the DNA, and the V and J assignments and clone size from that table. The sample contains some 200,000 clones, 86% of which appear only once. With regard to this clone: Germline is not matched at one junction end, which may reflect a read error.

This TCR was recovered from a woman between 40 and 50 years old with acute COVID-19. The sample taken for sequencing was PBMCs or T cells enriched from blood (not recorded which). The chain employs TRBV19 and TRBJ1-2, with D uncertain. This CDR3 is CASRLGPSLAF. In nucleotides, the CDR3 is TGTGCCAGTAGACTAGGGCCGTCTCTCGCCTTC.